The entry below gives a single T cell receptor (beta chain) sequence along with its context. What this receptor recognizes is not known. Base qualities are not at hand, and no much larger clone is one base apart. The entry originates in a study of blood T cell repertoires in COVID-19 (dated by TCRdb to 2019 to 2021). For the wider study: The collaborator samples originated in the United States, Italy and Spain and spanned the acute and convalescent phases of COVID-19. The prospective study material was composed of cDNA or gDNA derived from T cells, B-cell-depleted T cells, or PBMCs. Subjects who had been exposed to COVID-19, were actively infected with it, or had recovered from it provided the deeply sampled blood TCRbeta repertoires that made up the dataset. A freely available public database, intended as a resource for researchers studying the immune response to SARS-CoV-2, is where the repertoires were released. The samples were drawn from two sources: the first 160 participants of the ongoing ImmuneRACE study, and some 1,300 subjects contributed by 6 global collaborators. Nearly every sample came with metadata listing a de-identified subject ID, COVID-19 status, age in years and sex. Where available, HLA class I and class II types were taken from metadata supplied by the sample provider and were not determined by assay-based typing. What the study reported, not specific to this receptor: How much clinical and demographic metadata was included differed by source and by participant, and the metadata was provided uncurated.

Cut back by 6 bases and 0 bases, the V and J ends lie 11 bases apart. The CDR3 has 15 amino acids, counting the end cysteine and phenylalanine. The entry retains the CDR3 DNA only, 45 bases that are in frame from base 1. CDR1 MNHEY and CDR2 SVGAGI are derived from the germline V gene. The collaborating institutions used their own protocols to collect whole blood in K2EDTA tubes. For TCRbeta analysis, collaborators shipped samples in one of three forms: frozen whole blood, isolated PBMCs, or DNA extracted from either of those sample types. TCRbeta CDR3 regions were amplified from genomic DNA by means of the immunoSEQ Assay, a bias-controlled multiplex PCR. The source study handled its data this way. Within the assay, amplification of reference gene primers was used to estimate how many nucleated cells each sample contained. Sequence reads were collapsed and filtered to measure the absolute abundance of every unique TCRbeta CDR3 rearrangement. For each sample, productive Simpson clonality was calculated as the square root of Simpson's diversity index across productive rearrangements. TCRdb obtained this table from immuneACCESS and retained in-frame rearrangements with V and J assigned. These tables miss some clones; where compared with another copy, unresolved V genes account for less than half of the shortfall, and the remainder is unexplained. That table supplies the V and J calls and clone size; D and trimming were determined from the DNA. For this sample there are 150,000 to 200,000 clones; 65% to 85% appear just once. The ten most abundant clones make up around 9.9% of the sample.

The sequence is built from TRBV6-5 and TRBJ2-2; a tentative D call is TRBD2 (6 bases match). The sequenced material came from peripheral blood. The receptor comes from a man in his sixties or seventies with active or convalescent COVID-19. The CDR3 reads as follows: CASRRRGANTGELFF. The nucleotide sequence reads TGTGCCAGCAGAAGGCGCGGGGCGAACACCGGGGAGCTGTTTTTT.